Below are 30 T cell receptor beta chains sequenced from a single sample in a study of monozygotic twins with inflammatory bowel disease. For each CDR3 protein, TCRdb gives one entry from its re-call of the 5' RACE reads, without DNA. The sample totals fewer than 550,000 distinct CDR3 sequences. The sample taken for sequencing was blood. The receptor set was obtained from a human donor with ulcerative colitis or Crohn's disease, or a healthy co-twin of an affected twin (not recorded which).

This chain uses TRBV6-5 with TRBJ1-5; the TRBD1 assignment by TCRdb is unverifiable without DNA. Per the germline V gene, CDR1 is MNHEY and CDR2 is SVGAGI. The CDR3 runs 17 residues. The chain's CDR3 is CASSFFRTAPGGQPQHF.

The CDR3: CASSRVKDEQFF. This sequence joins TRBV5-4 and TRBJ2-1. The germline V gene has CDR1 SGHNT and CDR2 YYREEE (reference sequence). The length of the CDR3 is 12 residues. Together with reference TRBV5-4 and TRBJ2-1, the CDR3 gives the full variable domain: ETGVTQSPTHLIKTRGQQVTLRCSSQSGHNTVSWYQQALGQGPQFIFQYYREEENGRGNFPPRFSGLQFPNYSSELNVNALELDDSALYLCASSRVKDEQFFGPGTRLTVL.

CDR3 protein: CASGRVGDEDSNQPQHF. The chain recombines TRBV6-9 with TRBJ1-5; TCRdb lists TRBD1, though no DNA is available to test this call. The CDR3 runs 17 residues. Germline-derived CDR1 and CDR2 are MNHGY and SVAAGI.

The chain joins TRBV4-2 to TRBJ1-2. CDR1 is LGHNA and CDR2 is YNFKEQ in the germline V gene. The CDR3 spans 16 residues. CDR3 in amino acids: CASSQDRGPVPDGYTF.

The J gene is TRBJ2-7, the V gene TRBV11-1; checking the TCRdb D call of TRBD1 is not possible without DNA. The CDR3 covers 18 residues. The germline gives CDR1 SGHAT, CDR2 FQDESV (reference sequence). The chain's CDR3 is CASSLRVGAPGDSYEQYF.

V and J are TRBV7-2 and TRBJ2-1; with no DNA, the TCRdb D assignment of TRBD1 cannot be verified. CDR3 size: 12 residues. Germline V gives CDR1 SGHTA, CDR2 FQGNSA. The CDR3: CASSFARQRDFF.

The rearrangement uses TRBV18 and TRBJ2-2; TCRdb proposes TRBD2, but this gene call is untestable without DNA. The CDR3 loop spans 16 amino acids. CDR1 KGHSH and CDR2 LQKENI come from the germline V gene. The CDR3 region is CASSPLLAQNTGELFF.

Considering frequency, this clonotype is medium-sized. The V gene is TRBV29-1, the J gene TRBJ2-3; lacking DNA, the TRBD1 call made by TCRdb goes unchecked. The CDR3 is 16 amino acids. Germline CDR1 and CDR2: SQVTM and ANQGSEA. This CDR3 reads CSVSSPTGASTDTQYF.

The gene calls are TRBV11-2 and TRBJ2-2; TCRdb names TRBD1, which stays unverified in the absence of DNA. Germline V CDR1 and CDR2: SGHAT, FQNNGV. The CDR3 spans 16 residues. The CDR3 spells CASSSGTGEDTGELFF.

This chain connects TRBV6-1 to TRBJ2-6; TCRdb lists TRBD1, though no DNA is available to test this call. Germline V gene data show CDR1 as MNHNS and CDR2 as SASEGT. This CDR3 contains 15 residues. This chain's CDR3 is CASRGQTTGANVLTF.

This sequence joins TRBV4-2 and TRBJ2-5; TCRdb lists TRBD1, though no DNA is available to test this call. This CDR3 has 15 amino acids. Germline CDR1 is LGHNA and CDR2 is YNFKEQ. CDR3: CASSSDRTTQETQYF.

The rearrangement uses TRBV20-1 and TRBJ2-7; checking the TCRdb D call of TRBD2 is not possible without DNA. This CDR3 region has 12 residues. CDR1 DFQATT and CDR2 SNEGSKA come from the germline V gene (reference sequence). The CDR3 region is CSAGSRAYEQYF.

The J gene is TRBJ2-5, the V gene TRBV9; TCRdb reports TRBD1, a call that lacks DNA to check it against. The germline gives CDR1 SGDLS, CDR2 YYNGEE. The CDR3 sequence is 14 residues long. This CDR3 reads CASSVRGFGETQYF.

The CDR3 region is CATSRDLPSTQYF. This chain links TRBV15 with TRBJ2-3. The CDR3 sequence is 13 residues long. Germline V gene lookup returns CDR1 LNHNV and CDR2 YYDKDF (reference sequence).

This chain links TRBV11-3 with TRBJ2-1; the D call from TCRdb, TRBD1, cannot be confirmed without DNA. Germline V gene data show CDR1 as SGHNT and CDR2 as YENEEA. The CDR3 has 17 amino acids. CDR3 region: CASSQGLLRGRYNEQFF.

J is TRBJ1-2 and V is TRBV20-1; checking the TCRdb D call of TRBD1 is not possible without DNA. CDR3 length equals 14 residues. CDR1 and CDR2 from the germline V gene are DFQATT and SNEGSKA (reference sequence). The CDR3: CSARDPTGDYGYTF.

The rearrangement joins TRBV5-5 to TRBJ2-5; lacking DNA, the TRBD1 call made by TCRdb goes unchecked. Per the germline V gene, CDR1 is SGHKS and CDR2 is YYEKEE (reference sequence). The CDR3 extends over 13 amino acids. CDR3 residues: CASSPGFGETQYF.

The CDR3 region is CASSDRGYEQYF. This chain uses TRBV6-6 with TRBJ2-7; TCRdb picks TRBD1, but there is no DNA to check that call. Germline assignment: CDR1 MNHNY and CDR2 SVGAGI (reference sequence). The CDR3 extends over 12 amino acids.

The CDR3 protein is CASSHGQAYGYTF. The J gene is TRBJ1-2, the V gene TRBV6-2 or TRBV6-3; TCRdb picks TRBD1, but there is no DNA to check that call. The CDR3 contains 13 residues. Germline V gene sequence: CDR1 MNHEY, CDR2 SVGEGT.

The J gene is TRBJ2-1, the V gene TRBV5-6; no DNA is available, so the TRBD1 call from TCRdb remains unchecked. The CDR3 length is 15 residues. Germline CDR1 SGHDT, CDR2 YYEEEE. The CDR3 is CASSWQGRPEYEQFF.

J is TRBJ2-7 and V is TRBV15; the TCRdb D gene call, TRBD1, has no DNA to confirm it. Germline lookup yields CDR1 LNHNV and CDR2 YYDKDF (reference sequence). This CDR3 region has 14 residues. The CDR3 reads CATRPRQGAYEQYF.

V usage is TRBV20-1 and J usage is TRBJ1-5. Germline CDR1 reads DFQATT; CDR2 reads SNEGSKA (reference sequence). This CDR3 spans 15 amino acids. CDR3: CSARSQLVSNQPQHF.

The chain employs TRBV20-1 and TRBJ2-1; TCRdb returns TRBD2, unconfirmable since there is no DNA. The CDR3 runs to 16 residues. CDR1 is DFQATT and CDR2 is SNEGSKA in the germline V gene (reference sequence). CDR3 loop: CSASELAGPSYNEQFF.

V is TRBV20-1 and J is TRBJ1-5; the TCRdb D gene call, TRBD1, has no DNA to confirm it. Germline values: CDR1 DFQATT, CDR2 SNEGSKA (reference sequence). The CDR3 spans 14 residues. The CDR3 region is CSARRTGGNQPQHF.

The chain links TRBV7-3 to TRBJ2-3; the D call from TCRdb, TRBD1, cannot be confirmed without DNA. The germline CDR1 and CDR2 sequences are SGHTA and FQGTGA. This CDR3 region has 12 residues. CDR3 loop: CASSLIQGPQYF.

V usage is TRBV5-1 and J usage is TRBJ1-3; TCRdb's D call of TRBD1 is untestable without DNA. Looked up from germline, CDR1 is SGHRS and CDR2 is YFSETQ. The length of the CDR3 is 13 residues. Here the CDR3 reads CASNTGDGNTIYF.

This CDR3 reads CSARDLGGGSPYEQYF. This chain connects TRBV20-1 to TRBJ2-7; the TCRdb call, TRBD1, lacks DNA for checking. The CDR3 runs 16 residues. CDR1 is DFQATT and CDR2 is SNEGSKA in the germline V gene (reference sequence).

The chain is built from TRBV5-1 and TRBJ2-3; TCRdb names TRBD1, which stays unverified in the absence of DNA. The CDR3 runs 15 residues. CDR1 and CDR2 (germline): SGHRS, YFSETQ. Here the CDR3 reads CASSLWGASTDTQYF. The variable domain in full, with the rest retrieved from reference TRBV5-1 and TRBJ2-3, is KAGVTQTPRYLIKTRGQQVTLSCSPISGHRSVSWYQQTPGQGLQFLFEYFSETQRNKGNFPGRFSGRQFSNSRSEMNVSTLELGDSALYLCASSLWGASTDTQYFGPGTRLTVL.

J is TRBJ2-3 and V is TRBV29-1; TCRdb's D call, TRBD2, is unchecked because there is no DNA. The CDR3 has 14 amino acids. Germline V lookup: CDR1 SQVTM, CDR2 ANQGSEA. CDR3 protein: CSVAGLEGTDTQYF.

The rearrangement links TRBV27 to TRBJ2-7. This CDR3 contains 14 residues. Germline V lookup: CDR1 MNHEY, CDR2 SMNVEV (reference sequence). CDR3 loop: CASSSHSAPYEQYF.